Below, 20 T cell receptor beta chains from the same sample are listed, as sequenced in a study of cytomegalovirus exposure and HLA in healthy donors. The PCR contained 60 Vbeta and 13 Jbeta primers. Profiled with immunoSEQ multiplex PCR; TCRdb holds only in-frame clones, not every one. This sample has about 88,000 clones, with approximately 77% found just once. Sequenced: PBMCs. These receptors were obtained from a woman aged 40 to 50 in good health and CMV-seronegative.

The chain recombines TRBV5-1 with TRBJ2-7, with D possibly matching TRBD1 (5 bases). Deletions cut 1 base from V and 3 bases from J, with 11 bases between. This CDR3 has 14 residues. Germline assignment: CDR1 SGHRS and CDR2 YFSETQ. This chain's CDR3 is CASSLSTGRYEQYF. The CDR3 DNA sequence: TGCGCCAGCAGCTTGTCCACAGGCCGCTACGAGCAGTACTTC.

This clone was counted a single time. The chain has TRBV6-6 and TRBJ2-3; the match to TRBD1 covers 7 bases. This CDR3 is 15 amino acids long. V was clipped by 8 bases and J by 5 bases; unmatched bases: 13. CDR1 is MNHNY, CDR2 SVGAGI, per germline (reference sequence). The CDR3 sequence: CASYITGEQGDTQYF. As DNA, the CDR3 is TGTGCCAGCTACATAACAGGGGAACAAGGAGATACGCAGTATTTT.

The chain joins TRBV5-1 to TRBJ1-1, with a weak D call TRBD1 (5 bases). Trimming pared 3 bases from V and 11 bases from J, leaving 14 bases between. CDR3 size: 12 residues. CDR1 and CDR2 from the germline V gene are SGHRS and YFSETQ. The CDR3 here is CASSYDSGMAFF. The CDR3 DNA sequence: TGCGCCAGCAGCTATGACTCAGGGATGGCTTTCTTT. Drawing the rest from reference TRBV5-1 and TRBJ1-1, the complete variable domain is KAGVTQTPRYLIKTRGQQVTLSCSPISGHRSVSWYQQTPGQGLQFLFEYFSETQRNKGNFPGRFSGRQFSNSRSEMNVSTLELGDSALYLCASSYDSGMAFFGQGTRLTVV.

The CDR3 reads CASSKLADEQFF. In DNA form, the CDR3 reads TGTGCCAGCAGCAAACTAGCGGATGAGCAGTTCTTC. The J gene is TRBJ2-1, the V gene TRBV4-2, with 8 bases identical to TRBD2. CDR3 length: 12 amino acids. J lost 8 bases, V lost 5 bases, and 2 bases had no gene match. Germline V gives CDR1 LGHNA, CDR2 YNFKEQ.

This chain joins TRBV12-5 and TRBJ1-1; TRBD1 might be the D (6 bases). Germline V gene sequence: CDR1 LGHNT, CDR2 FRNRAP. This CDR3 comprises 17 residues. The V and J ends lost 7 bases and 1 base respectively, with 22 bases between them. This chain's CDR3 is CASAQGGVGGGNTEAFF. CDR3 sequence (DNA): TGTGCTAGTGCCCAAGGGGGGGTGGGAGGGGGGAACACTGAAGCTTTCTTT.

V and J are TRBV6-5 and TRBJ1-2; perhaps TRBD1 as D (6 bases). Trimming took 2 bases from V and 5 from J, leaving 15 bases between them. The CDR3 has 15 amino acids. Germline CDR1 reads MNHEY; CDR2 reads SVGAGI. The CDR3 sequence is CASSYGQGLGYGYTF. The CDR3 DNA reads TGTGCCAGCAGTTACGGTCAGGGGCTTGGGTATGGCTACACCTTC.

The DNA for the CDR3 is TGTGCCAGCAGCTTAGGCGGGGGATTAATGAACACTGAAGCTTTCTTT. This sequence encodes CASSLGGGLMNTEAFF. The rearrangement uses TRBV11-2 and TRBJ1-1; D possibly corresponds to TRBD1 (5 bases). CDR1 and CDR2 (germline): SGHAT, FQNNGV. Trimming left V 1 base short and J 0 bases short, with 12 bases between. The CDR3 loop spans 16 amino acids.

This CDR3 is CASSKGQTNEKLFF. In DNA, the CDR3 is TGTGCCAGCAGTAAGGGACAGACTAATGAAAAACTGTTTTTT. This chain joins TRBV6-1 and TRBJ1-4, with TRBD1 matching over 7 bases. Per the germline V gene, CDR1 is MNHNS and CDR2 is SASEGT. The CDR3 extends over 14 amino acids. V shed 5 bases, J shed 2 bases, and the junction held 2 bases outside the gene matches.

This clone was found a few times. The chain has TRBV2 and TRBJ1-4, with a weak D call TRBD1 (5 bases). With 5 bases removed from V and 3 bases from J, the gap between germline ends came to 7 bases. Germline assignment: CDR1 SNHLY and CDR2 FYNNEI. There are 13 residues in the CDR3. The CDR3 DNA follows: TGTGCCAGCAGTTACAGGCCTAATGAAAAACTGTTTTTT. This sequence encodes CASSYRPNEKLFF.

This CDR3 is CASSLDYGETQYF. Here the CDR3 DNA reads TGTGCCAGCAGCTTAGATTACGGGGAGACCCAGTACTTC. This chain links TRBV7-2 with TRBJ2-5; no definite D call. The germline gives CDR1 SGHTA, CDR2 FQGNSA. This CDR3 has 13 residues. Trimming left V 1 base short and J 5 bases short, with 8 bases between.

The sample holds one count of this clone. J is TRBJ2-3 and V is TRBV30, with 9 positions matching TRBD2. The V and J ends lost 5 bases and 4 bases, in that order; junction bases with no gene match: 4. Per germline, CDR1 GTSNPN and CDR2 SVGIG (reference sequence). The CDR3 spans 13 residues. CDR3 sequence reads: CAWSGLAADTQYF. DNA of the CDR3: TGTGCCTGGTCGGGACTAGCCGCAGATACGCAGTATTTT.

Concerning this clone itself: The sample contains more than one DNA sequence encoding this CDR3. V usage is TRBV2 and J usage is TRBJ2-7, with D possibly being TRBD2 (5 bases). The CDR3 covers 13 residues. Germline V gene data show CDR1 as SNHLY and CDR2 as FYNNEI. V dropped 4 bases and J dropped 4 bases, with 11 bases sitting between them. For the CDR3, the DNA is TGTGCCAGCAGTGTTTTACGGGGATACGAGCAGTACTTC. Translated: CASSVLRGYEQYF.

The chain joins TRBV11-2 to TRBJ1-1, with 9 bases that match TRBD1. Trimming took 5 bases from V and 5 from J; bases not matched to a gene: 18. Germline CDR1 SGHAT, CDR2 FQNNGV. CDR3 length equals 18 residues. DNA of the CDR3: TGTGCCAGCAGCCACCTGACGCGGGACAGGGTTGGGGGGACTGAAGCTTTCTTT. Its translation: CASSHLTRDRVGGTEAFF.

The chain has TRBV6-1 and TRBJ1-5, with unresolved D. Germline-derived CDR1 and CDR2 are MNHNS and SASEGT. V dropped 4 bases and J dropped 1 base, with 5 bases sitting between them. CDR3 length: 13 amino acids. The CDR3 here is CASSGQSNQPQHF. CDR3 bases: TGTGCCAGCAGTGGGCAGAGCAATCAGCCCCAGCATTTT.

CDR3 in amino acids: CASSVDGKTRLGNEQFF. Written as DNA, the CDR3 is TGTGCCAGCAGCGTAGATGGGAAGACTAGGCTCGGCAATGAGCAGTTCTTC. The chain combines TRBV9 with TRBJ2-1; D is possibly TRBD2 (6 bases). This CDR3 region has 17 residues. Germline V gene data show CDR1 as SGDLS and CDR2 as YYNGEE. V gave up 0 bases and J gave up 6 bases, with 19 bases separating them.

The V and J genes are TRBV5-1 and TRBJ2-3, with TRBD2 identical over 7 bases. The CDR3 loop spans 15 amino acids. V gave up 4 bases and J gave up 3 bases; unmatched junction bases: 8. The germline gives CDR1 SGHRS, CDR2 YFSETQ. The CDR3 DNA reads as TGCGCCAGCAGCCTCGGGACTATAGAAACAGATACGCAGTATTTT. It is translated as CASSLGTIETDTQYF.

This clone came up a few times. V usage is TRBV30 and J usage is TRBJ2-4, with 9 bases aligning to TRBD2. Germline trimming cut 4 bases from V and 7 bases from J; bases unmatched to any gene: 8. CDR1 is GTSNPN, CDR2 SVGIG, per germline (reference sequence). This CDR3 is built from 14 residues. The CDR3 loop reads CAWTRRGGSNIQYF. In DNA form, the CDR3 reads TGTGCCTGGACTCGGCGGGGGGGCAGTAACATTCAGTACTTC.

V gene TRBV13 combines with J gene TRBJ2-7; 9 nucleotides line up with TRBD2. Germline CDR1 PRHDT, CDR2 FYEKMQ (reference sequence). The CDR3 contains 14 residues. J was trimmed by 5 bases and V by 5 bases; bases with no gene match: 7. In DNA, the CDR3 is TGTGCCAGCAGCCTTCTAGCGGGGTTAGACGAGCAGTACTTC. It specifies CASSLLAGLDEQYF.

The rearrangement joins TRBV7-7 to TRBJ1-5; 11 bases fit TRBD1. Germline CDR1 SSHAT, CDR2 FNYEAQ (reference sequence). V lost 3 bases and J lost 5; bases outside the gene matches: 18. The CDR3 runs to 20 residues. This CDR3 is CASSFTPRTGGGFRDQPQHF. The CDR3 DNA follows: TGTGCCAGCAGCTTCACTCCGCGGACAGGGGGCGGTTTTCGGGATCAGCCCCAGCATTTT.

This chain links TRBV6-5 with TRBJ2-7, with D possibly TRBD2 on 5 matching bases. V lost 4 bases to trimming and J lost 0 bases, with 7 bases between them. Germline CDR1 MNHEY, CDR2 SVGAGI. The CDR3 consists of 13 residues. CDR3 protein: CASSSGDSYEQYF. CDR3 sequence (DNA): TGTGCCAGCAGTTCCGGGGACTCCTACGAGCAGTACTTC.